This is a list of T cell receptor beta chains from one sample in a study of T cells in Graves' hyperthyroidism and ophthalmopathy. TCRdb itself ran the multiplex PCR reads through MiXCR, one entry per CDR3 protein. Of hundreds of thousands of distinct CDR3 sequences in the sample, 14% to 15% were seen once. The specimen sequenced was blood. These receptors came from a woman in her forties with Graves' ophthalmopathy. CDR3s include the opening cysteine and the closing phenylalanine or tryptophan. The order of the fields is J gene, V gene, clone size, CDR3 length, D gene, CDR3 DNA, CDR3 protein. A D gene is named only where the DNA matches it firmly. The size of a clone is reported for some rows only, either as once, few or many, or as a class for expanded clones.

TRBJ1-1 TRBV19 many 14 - TGTGCCAGTACCCTGGGGCAGATGAACACTGAAGCTTTCTTT CASTLGQMNTEAFF
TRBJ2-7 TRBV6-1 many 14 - TGTGCCAGCAGTGACTACCAAGACTCCTACGAGCAGTACTTC CASSDYQDSYEQYF
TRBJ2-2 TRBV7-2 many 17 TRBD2 TGTGCCAGCAGCTTGACCCGACTAGCGGGAGTAACCGGGGAGCTGTTTTTT CASSLTRLAGVTGELFF
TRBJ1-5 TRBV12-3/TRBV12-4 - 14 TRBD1 TGTGCCACCACCGAGGACAGGGATAATCAGCCCCAGCATTTT CATTEDRDNQPQHF
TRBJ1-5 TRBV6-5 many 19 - TGTGCCAGCAGTCTCGGGAGGTGGCAGGGGAAATATAGCAATCAGCCCCAGCATTTT CASSLGRWQGKYSNQPQHF
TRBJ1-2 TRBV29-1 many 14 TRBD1 TGCAGCGCCGGTCCGGGACAGGGGTTCCATGGCTACACCTTC CSAGPGQGFHGYTF
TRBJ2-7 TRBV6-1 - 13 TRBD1 TGTGCCAGCAGAAACAGGGGAACCTACGAGCAGTACTTC CASRNRGTYEQYF
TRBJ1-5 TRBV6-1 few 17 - TGTGCCAGCAGAAAAGGGGGAAAAGGGACCGTCAATCAGCCCCAGCATTTT CASRKGGKGTVNQPQHF
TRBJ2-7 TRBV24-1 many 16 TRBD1 TGTGCCACCAGTGATCCCCGGGACAGTCCTCCCTACGAGCAGTACTTC CATSDPRDSPPYEQYF
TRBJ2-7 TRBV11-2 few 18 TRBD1 TGTGCCAGCAGCTACCAGGGAATGGGGACAGGGGGGTCCTACGAGCAGTACTTC CASSYQGMGTGGSYEQYF
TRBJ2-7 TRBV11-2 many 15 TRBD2 TGTGCCAGCAGCTTTGGGACTAGCGGCGACTACGAGCAGTACTTC CASSFGTSGDYEQYF
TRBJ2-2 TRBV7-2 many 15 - TGTGCCAGCAGGAGGGCTAGCGACAACACCGGGGAGCTGTTTTTT CASRRASDNTGELFF
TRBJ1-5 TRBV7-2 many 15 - TGTGCCAGCAGCTTTGGGGGGATCGGCAATCAGCCCCAGCATTTT CASSFGGIGNQPQHF
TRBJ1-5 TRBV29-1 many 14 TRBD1 TGCAGCGTTGGACAGGGGGCAGGCAATCAGCCCCAGCATTTT CSVGQGAGNQPQHF
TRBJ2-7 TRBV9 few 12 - TGTGCCAGCAGCGTATACGACTACGAGCAGTACTTC CASSVYDYEQYF
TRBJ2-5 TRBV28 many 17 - TGTGCCAGCAGTTGGGGCCTACAGGGAGGGTTTCAAGAGACCCAGTACTTC CASSWGLQGGFQETQYF